Listed here are 30 T cell receptor beta chains from one sample, sequenced in a study of blood T cell repertoires in COVID-19. Data came from immunoSEQ multiplex PCR; TCRdb stores just in-frame clones and leaves some out. The data contain some 120,000 clones, approximately 81% of them seen just once; the ten biggest clones take up 3.5% to 4.5%. Sequencing used peripheral blood. These receptors all stem from a woman between 45 and 65 years old with acute or convalescent COVID-19.

The chain joins TRBV9 to TRBJ1-1; TRBD1 matches at 9 bases. V trimming: 3 bases; J trimming: 3 bases; junction bases outside the gene matches: 6. CDR1 is SGDLS and CDR2 is YYNGEE in the germline V gene. The CDR3 totals 15 residues. Here the CDR3 DNA reads TGTGCCAGCAGCGCCCACAGGGGGCTGGACACTGAAGCTTTCTTT. This sequence encodes CASSAHRGLDTEAFF.

The CDR3 loop reads CASSAQGAREQYF. The CDR3 bases are TGTGCCAGCAGTGCACAGGGGGCACGGGAGCAGTACTTC. The chain has TRBV27 and TRBJ2-7; 9 positions agree with TRBD1. Per germline, CDR1 MNHEY and CDR2 SMNVEV (reference sequence). V lost 5 bases to trimming and J lost 7 bases; unmatched junction nucleotides: 6. The CDR3 loop spans 13 amino acids.

The V gene is TRBV27, the J gene TRBJ1-6, with 11 bases lining up with TRBD1. Germline V CDR1 and CDR2: MNHEY, SMNVEV (reference sequence). With 5 bases clipped from V and 7 bases from J, the junction kept 7 bases outside the gene matches. This CDR3 comprises 16 residues. Here the CDR3 DNA reads TGTGCCAGCAGTCCCATCGGACAGGGGGCGAATTCACCCCTCCACTTT. This sequence encodes CASSPIGQGANSPLHF.

This chain links TRBV7-8 with TRBJ2-1, with 11 bases that match TRBD2. Trimming took 2 bases from V and 4 from J; bases not matched to a gene: 7. Germline values: CDR1 SGHVS, CDR2 FQNEAQ. This CDR3 comprises 17 residues. CDR3 DNA: TGTGCCAGCAGCTTATTGTCTGGGACTAGCGGATACAATGAGCAGTTCTTC. Translating gives CASSLLSGTSGYNEQFF.

The rearrangement links TRBV5-1 to TRBJ1-4; weak D call: TRBD1 (5 bases). This CDR3 is built from 15 residues. Per the germline V gene, CDR1 is SGHRS and CDR2 is YFSETQ. The ends were cut back, 4 bases at V and 2 bases at J, with 12 bases in the middle. The CDR3 loop is CASSPGGGTNEKLFF. DNA for the CDR3: TGCGCCAGCAGCCCCGGCGGGGGGACTAATGAAAAACTGTTTTTT.

This rearrangement joins TRBV29-1 to TRBJ1-2; D is perhaps TRBD1 (5 bases). The CDR3 length is 13 residues. Germline loops: CDR1 SQVTM, CDR2 ANQGSEA. Deletions cut 0 bases from V and 4 bases from J, with 9 bases between. As DNA, the CDR3 is TGCAGCGTTGAAGAAGGGGTTATCTATGGCTACACCTTC. Amino acid sequence: CSVEEGVIYGYTF.

The chain joins TRBV5-1 to TRBJ1-5; maybe TRBD1 (6 bases). V shed 0 bases and J shed 0 bases, with 13 bases lying between them. The CDR3 covers 17 residues. From germline, CDR1 is SGHRS and CDR2 YFSETQ. DNA of the CDR3: TGCGCCAGCAGCTTGGGGACAGCCCGGGATAGCAATCAGCCCCAGCATTTT. Translated, it gives CASSLGTARDSNQPQHF.

The chain is built from TRBV9 and TRBJ2-3, with TRBD1 matching over 10 bases. J lost 4 bases, V lost 5 bases, and 4 bases had no gene match. The CDR3 spans 14 residues. The germline gives CDR1 SGDLS, CDR2 YYNGEE. CDR3: CASRGQGRPDTQYF. The CDR3 bases are TGTGCCAGCAGGGGACAGGGGCGGCCAGATACGCAGTATTTT.

This sequence joins TRBV19 and TRBJ2-3; 10 nucleotides align to TRBD2. The CDR3 runs 18 residues. J gave up 0 bases and V 5 bases, and 11 bases lay outside the gene matches. Germline-derived CDR1 and CDR2 are LNHDA and SQIVND (reference sequence). In nucleotides, the CDR3 is TGTGCCAGTAGTTTTCTAGCGGGGGACCCCCTTAGCACAGATACGCAGTATTTT. Its translation is CASSFLAGDPLSTDTQYF.

The table lists this clone with a few counts. Other DNA sequences from this sample encode an identical CDR3 as well. The V and J genes are TRBV5-1 and TRBJ2-1, with 8 bases aligning to TRBD2. Germline CDR1 reads SGHRS; CDR2 reads YFSETQ. V shed 0 bases, J shed 3 bases, and the junction held 2 bases outside the gene matches. The CDR3 has 15 residues. For the CDR3, the DNA is TGCGCCAGCAGCTTGGTAGCGGGGAGCTACAATGAGCAGTTCTTC. The encoded protein is CASSLVAGSYNEQFF.

The CDR3 DNA sequence: TGTGCCAGTAGTGCCACACAGGGGTGGGGTGGCTACACCTTC. It encodes CASSATQGWGGYTF. This chain joins TRBV19 and TRBJ1-2; 7 nucleotides agree with TRBD1. V shed 5 bases and J 7 bases; nucleotides not matched to a gene: 10. CDR1 and CDR2 (germline): LNHDA, SQIVND (reference sequence). The CDR3 has 14 amino acids.

The rearrangement uses TRBV25-1 and TRBJ1-6; TRBD1 aligns across 8 bases. The trim removed 7 bases at V and 9 bases at J, leaving 11 bases unmatched. The germline CDR1 and CDR2 sequences are MGHDK and SYGVNS. CDR3 length: 15 residues. For the CDR3, the DNA is TGTGCCAGCAAACCGGGACAGGTACTATCTTCACCCCTCCACTTT. This encodes CASKPGQVLSSPLHF.

The chain joins TRBV19 to TRBJ2-7, with 12 bases aligning to TRBD2. Germline lookup yields CDR1 LNHDA and CDR2 SQIVND (reference sequence). This CDR3 contains 16 residues. V shed 1 base, J shed 4 bases, and the junction held 5 bases outside the gene matches. The CDR3, as DNA: TGTGCCAGTAGTATAGTAAGGACTAGCGGGACGTACGAGCAGTACTTC. It encodes CASSIVRTSGTYEQYF.

The chain joins TRBV9 to TRBJ1-1; 8 bases map to TRBD1. J lost 6 bases, V lost 0 bases, and 7 bases had no gene match. Germline V CDR1 and CDR2: SGDLS, YYNGEE. CDR3 length: 15 amino acids. The CDR3: CASSVGNRGYSEAFF. CDR3 bases: TGTGCCAGCAGCGTAGGTAACAGGGGGTATTCTGAAGCTTTCTTT.

The V and J genes are TRBV6-5 and TRBJ1-1; D is undetermined. Germline CDR1 reads MNHEY; CDR2 reads SVGAGI. The CDR3 covers 14 residues. V lost 0 bases and J lost 5, with 10 bases in between. CDR3 nucleotide sequence: TGTGCCAGCAGTTACTCCGGCAGGCGTACTGAAGCTTTCTTT. Its translation: CASSYSGRRTEAFF.

The chain combines TRBV29-1 with TRBJ1-2; 10 nucleotides match TRBD1. After removal of 2 bases from V and 2 bases from J, the junction contained 11 bases not matched to a gene. Germline V gene sequence: CDR1 SQVTM, CDR2 ANQGSEA. The CDR3 contains 17 residues. CDR3 nucleotides: TGCAGCGTTGAACCGACGACAGGGGGCGCGATAAACTATGGCTACACCTTC. It yields the protein CSVEPTTGGAINYGYTF.

V and J are TRBV11-3 and TRBJ2-7, with TRBD2 identical over 10 bases. V lost 5 bases, J lost 1 base, and 5 bases stayed unmatched. The CDR3 runs to 15 residues. Per the germline V gene, CDR1 is SGHNT and CDR2 is YENEEA. The DNA of the CDR3 is TGTGCCAGCAGCCCTAGCGGGGGTTTGTCCTACGAGCAGTACTTC. This codes for CASSPSGGLSYEQYF. Full variable domain (outside the CDR3, taken from reference TRBV11-3 and TRBJ2-7): EAGVVQSPRYKIIEKKQPVAFWCNPISGHNTLYWYLQNLGQGPELLIRYENEEAVDDSQLPKDRFSAERLKGVDSTLKIQPAELGDSAVYLCASSPSGGLSYEQYFGPGTRLTVT.

The chain joins TRBV5-6 to TRBJ2-7, with 11 bases matching TRBD1. This CDR3 is 16 amino acids long. V dropped 2 bases and J dropped 2; count of bases not matched to a gene: 6. From germline, CDR1 is SGHDT and CDR2 YYEEEE. For the CDR3, the DNA is TGTGCCAGCAGCTTATCGTTGGGACAGGGGGCCTACGAGCAGTACTTC. Amino acids: CASSLSLGQGAYEQYF.

V and J are TRBV13 and TRBJ1-1, with D perhaps TRBD1 (6 bases). V lost 4 bases and J 1 base, leaving 25 bases between the germline ends. The CDR3 runs 19 residues. Germline V gene lookup returns CDR1 PRHDT and CDR2 FYEKMQ (reference sequence). The CDR3 loop reads CASSSYRPDVGQSNTEAFF. The CDR3 region has the DNA TGTGCCAGCAGCTCTTATAGGCCCGATGTTGGACAGTCGAACACTGAAGCTTTCTTT. Combining the CDR3 with reference TRBV13 and TRBJ1-1 gives the whole variable domain AAGVIQSPRHLIKEKRETATLKCYPIPRHDTVYWYQQGPGQDPQFLISFYEKMQSDKGSIPDRFSAQQFSDYHSELNMSSLELGDSALYFCASSSYRPDVGQSNTEAFFGQGTRLTVV.

The chain carries TRBV12-3 or TRBV12-4 and TRBJ1-1; D possibly corresponds to TRBD1 (5 bases). The CDR3 consists of 13 residues. V was shortened by 5 bases and J by 1 base, with 8 bases between the two germline ends. The CDR3 region has the DNA TGTGCCAGCAGTATGACAGAGAACACTGAAGCTTTCTTT. Amino acid sequence: CASSMTENTEAFF.

This chain uses TRBV2 with TRBJ2-3; tentative D call: TRBD2 (6 bases). V was trimmed by 6 bases and J by 5 bases, leaving 12 bases between them. The V gene's germline CDR1 is SNHLY and CDR2 FYNNEI. The length of the CDR3 is 13 residues. The CDR3 loop is CASRKEGGDTQYF. The DNA for the CDR3 is TGTGCCAGCAGGAAGGAGGGTGGAGATACGCAGTATTTT. Supplemented by reference TRBV2 and TRBJ2-3, the full variable domain reads EPEVTQTPSHQVTQMGQEVILRCVPISNHLYFYWYRQILGQKVEFLVSFYNNEISEKSEIFDDQFSVERPDGSNFTLKIRSTKLEDSAMYFCASRKEGGDTQYFGPGTRLTVL.

The chain employs TRBV11-1 and TRBJ1-4; D is perhaps TRBD1 (5 bases). Trimming took 2 bases from V and 8 from J, leaving 9 bases between them. The V gene's germline CDR1 is SGHAT and CDR2 FQDESV (reference sequence). The CDR3 extends over 13 amino acids. CDR3 loop: CASSLSPGEKLFF. The CDR3 DNA sequence: TGTGCCAGCAGCTTAAGCCCAGGGGAAAAACTGTTTTTT.

V and J are TRBV3-1 (or the pseudogene TRBV3-2) and TRBJ2-1; 11 bases map to TRBD2. The CDR3 sequence is 17 residues long. CDR1 is LGHDT, CDR2 YNNKEL, per germline (reference sequence). V shed 0 bases and J 7 bases; nucleotides not matched to a gene: 8. This CDR3 reads CASSQDRTSGSINEQFF. CDR3 nucleotides: TGTGCCAGCAGCCAAGATCGAACTAGCGGGAGTATTAATGAGCAGTTCTTC.

The chain recombines TRBV7-8 with TRBJ2-7; D not resolved. With 4 bases removed from V and 1 base from J, the gap between germline ends came to 26 bases. The CDR3 runs to 19 residues. The germline V gene has CDR1 SGHVS and CDR2 FQNEAQ. The CDR3 nucleotides read TGTGCCAGCAGCTCCTTAGGAATATCGAGCTCTTCGAGGTCCTACGAGCAGTACTTC. Translated: CASSSLGISSSSRSYEQYF. The full variable domain, its missing parts supplied by reference TRBV7-8 and TRBJ2-7, is GAGVSQSPRYKVAKRGQDVALRCDPISGHVSLFWYQQALGQGPEFLTYFQNEAQLDKSGLPSDRFFAERPEGSVSTLKIQRTQQEDSAVYLCASSSLGISSSSRSYEQYFGPGTRLTVT.

In DNA form, the CDR3 reads TGTGCCTGGAGCCTTGACAGGGGAGGAGCTGAAAAACTGTTTTTT. Translated, it gives CAWSLDRGGAEKLFF. This chain connects TRBV30 to TRBJ1-4, with 8 bases fitting TRBD1. Germline CDR1 reads GTSNPN; CDR2 reads SVGIG (reference sequence). This CDR3 is 15 amino acids long. V shed 3 bases, J shed 7 bases, and the junction held 10 bases outside the gene matches. Looking up the rest from reference TRBV30 and TRBJ1-4 gives the full variable domain: SQTIHQWPATLVQPVGSPLSLECTVEGTSNPNLYWYRQAAGRGLQLLFYSVGIGQISSEVPQNLSASRPQDRQFILSSKKLLLSDSGFYLCAWSLDRGGAEKLFFGSGTQLSVL.

The gene calls are TRBV28 and TRBJ2-7; TRBD2 is a possible D gene (6 bases). Germline CDR1 MDHEN, CDR2 SYDVKM. The CDR3 extends over 15 amino acids. Trimming stripped 6 bases from V and 7 bases from J, with 22 bases between. CDR3: CASSPPLGGRREQYF. The CDR3 coding sequence is TGTGCCAGCAGCCCACCTCTTGGGGGGAGGAGGGAGCAGTACTTC.

The chain couples TRBV6-5 to TRBJ1-2, with a weak D call TRBD1 (6 bases). V was clipped by 6 bases and J by 6 bases, with 17 bases between them. Germline V CDR1 and CDR2: MNHEY, SVGAGI. The CDR3 totals 14 residues. In DNA form, the CDR3 reads TGTGCCAGCAGGACTCTGGGGGCAGGAAATGGCTACACCTTC. Protein: CASRTLGAGNGYTF.

This clone has just a few counts. V and J are TRBV6-5 and TRBJ1-1, with D hard to call. This CDR3 has 13 amino acids. V lost 2 bases and J lost 1, with 5 bases in between. Germline-derived CDR1 and CDR2 are MNHEY and SVGAGI. The CDR3 is CASSYEENTEAFF. In nucleotides, the CDR3 is TGTGCCAGCAGTTACGAGGAGAACACTGAAGCTTTCTTT.

The chain combines TRBV20-1 with TRBJ1-5, with D maybe TRBD1 (5 bases). This CDR3 is 14 amino acids long. CDR1 DFQATT and CDR2 SNEGSKA come from the germline V gene (reference sequence). The V and J ends lost 3 bases and 2 bases respectively, with 11 bases between them. Written as DNA, the CDR3 is TGCAGTGCTAGTACAGGAACTGGCAATCAGCCCCAGCATTTT. It yields the protein CSASTGTGNQPQHF.

The chain recombines TRBV5-1 with TRBJ2-3, with a weak D call TRBD2 (5 bases). Germline values: CDR1 SGHRS, CDR2 YFSETQ. Between the trimmed V and J ends, which lost 9 bases and 1 base, there was a span of 9 bases. This CDR3 has 12 residues. DNA for the CDR3: TGCGCCACCAAGGAGGGCACAGATACGCAGTATTTT. Translated, it gives CATKEGTDTQYF.